Sequencing of this T cell receptor beta chain was carried out in a study of T cell changes during pregnancy in multiple sclerosis. CDR1 is SGHNT and CDR2 is YYREEE in the germline V gene (reference sequence). V was shortened by 3 bases and J by 6 bases, with 15 bases between the two germline ends. This CDR3 has 14 amino acids. TCRdb's copy holds only in-frame clones and misses some; the assay was immunoSEQ multiplex PCR. The data hold 60,000 to 75,000 clones, with about 91% observed a single time. V usage is TRBV5-4 and J usage is TRBJ1-1, with D perhaps TRBD1 (6 bases). The clonotype originates from a female donor with multiple sclerosis, enrolled in a pregnancy study. The sequencing here drew on peripheral blood, taken before pregnancy. CDR3 DNA: TGTGCCAGCAGCTCCCCCAGGGGTGGGGCTGAAGCTTTCTTT. As protein: CASSSPRGGAEAFF.